The present TCR beta chain was sequenced within a study of cytomegalovirus exposure and HLA in healthy donors. 60 Vbeta and 13 Jbeta primers were used in PCR. Only in-frame clones appear in the TCRdb table, and some are missing; sequencing was by immunoSEQ multiplex PCR. The sample holds about 63,000 clones; 80% to 90% are singletons and the top ten take 12%. This CDR3 region has 15 residues. Losses at the gene ends were 3 bases for V and 3 bases for J; bases not matched to a gene: 8. The V gene's germline CDR1 is SGHRS and CDR2 YFSETQ. The receptor's source is a woman aged 25 to 39 in good health and CMV-seropositive. This chain links TRBV5-1 with TRBJ1-1; TRBD1 matches at 7 bases. Sequencing used PBMCs. The CDR3 sequence: CASSYGRGQDTEAFF. DNA for the CDR3: TGCGCCAGCAGCTACGGGAGGGGGCAGGACACTGAAGCTTTCTTT. The complete variable domain, with remaining parts taken from reference TRBV5-1 and TRBJ1-1, reads KAGVTQTPRYLIKTRGQQVTLSCSPISGHRSVSWYQQTPGQGLQFLFEYFSETQRNKGNFPGRFSGRQFSNSRSEMNVSTLELGDSALYLCASSYGRGQDTEAFFGQGTRLTVV.